This T cell receptor (beta chain) derives from a study of blood T cell repertoires in COVID-19. Method: immunoSEQ multiplex PCR; TCRdb's copy keeps in-frame clones and lacks some. The sample consists of roughly 200,000 clones, approximately 90% of them appearing once. CDR3 length: 13 residues. Germline V gene data show CDR1 as SNHLY and CDR2 as FYNNEI. The rearrangement uses TRBV2 and TRBJ1-6, with D possibly matching TRBD1 (6 bases). The sequenced sample was peripheral blood. The clonotype comes from a man between 60 and 75 years old with active or convalescent COVID-19. CDR3 bases: TGTGCAGGCGGGGGGCAGGGAGATTCACCCCTCCACTTT. Protein: CAGGGQGDSPLHF.